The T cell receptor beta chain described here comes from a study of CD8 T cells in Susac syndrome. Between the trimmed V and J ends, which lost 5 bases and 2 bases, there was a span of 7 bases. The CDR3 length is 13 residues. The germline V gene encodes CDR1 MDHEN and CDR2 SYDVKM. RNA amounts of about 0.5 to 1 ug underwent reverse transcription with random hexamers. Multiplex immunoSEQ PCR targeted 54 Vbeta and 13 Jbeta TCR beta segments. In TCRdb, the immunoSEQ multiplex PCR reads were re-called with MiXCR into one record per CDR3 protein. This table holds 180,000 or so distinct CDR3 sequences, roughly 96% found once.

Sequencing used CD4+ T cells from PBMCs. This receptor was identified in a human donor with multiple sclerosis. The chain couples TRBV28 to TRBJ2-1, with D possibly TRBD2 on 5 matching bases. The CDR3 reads CASSTGAYNEQFF. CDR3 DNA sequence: TGTGCCAGCAGTACCGGGGCCTACAATGAGCAGTTCTTC.